This TCR beta chain was observed in a study of blood T cell repertoires in COVID-19. Study at large: COVID-19 samples, acute and convalescent, were from the United States, Italy and Spain.

CDR1 and CDR2 (germline): SGHRS, YFSETQ. CDR3 length equals 16 residues. Losses at the gene ends were 4 bases for V and 7 bases for J; bases not matched to a gene: 5. Some clones are missing from TCRdb's copy, which holds only in-frame ones; the method was immunoSEQ multiplex PCR. The table has about 210,000 clones, around 82% seen once. This TCR was sampled from a woman aged 40 to 50 with active or convalescent COVID-19. The chain has TRBV5-1 and TRBJ2-2; 15 bases match TRBD2. Sequenced material: peripheral blood. The chain's CDR3 is CASSGGLAGGHGELFF. Written as DNA, the CDR3 is TGCGCCAGCAGCGGGGGACTAGCGGGAGGACACGGGGAGCTGTTTTTT.